One T cell receptor (beta chain) is described in this entry. Its antigen has not been determined. No qualities accompany the bases; no much larger clone lies one base away. The sample belongs to a study of shared clonotypes between healthy human individuals (dated by TCRdb to the early 2020s). Some background on the complete study: The cohort comprised two women and three men aged 18 to 49 years. For each donor, CD4 naive and CD4 memory were each given three plates, CD8 naive was given two plates, and CD8 memory was given one plate. The study deeply sequenced blood TCR repertoires of about 5 healthy adults to estimate repertoire size and the extent of clonotype sharing between individuals. To increase sequencing depth and limit assay-specific biases, different laboratories used diverse techniques to prepare libraries and sequence TCR repertoires. Between about 0.94 and 8.9 billion PBMCs per donor were obtained by leukapheresis. Here is what the overall study found, with its caveats: Even with the large sequencing depth, rarefaction of the sorted-subset datasets indicated that sequencing was incomplete. Pairwise subsampling led to the expectation that sequencing depth would affect the degree of clonotype sharing among donors. Only blood was sampled, and tissue TCR repertoires likely differ from those in blood. Naive subsets generally had larger estimated clonotype richness than memory subsets did. About 4.5% of naive CD4, around 3.6% of naive CD8, about 2.5% of memory CD4, and over 0.35% of memory CD8 clonotypes were shared across several donors. Compared with non-shared clonotypes, clonotypes shared by all four sorted-subset donors had higher generation probabilities. The small number of donors limited the genetic and exposure-history diversity represented.

The CDR3, cysteine through phenylalanine, is 18 amino acids long. Solely the CDR3 DNA is kept, with 54 bases framed from the first base. CDR1 and CDR2 (SGHAT, FQNNGV) derive from the germline V gene. At the junction V is shortened by 1 base and J by 6 bases; bases outside the gene matches: 12. CD8 naive samples were CD45RO-negative cells positively selected for CCR7, giving a CD45RA+CCR7+ population that excluded TemRA cells. Healthy HIV-negative adults with no recently reported acute infections or vaccinations were included as donors. All donors were Caucasian adults living in Nashville, Tennessee, USA. After blood collection by leukapheresis, PBMCs were isolated using Ficoll-Histopaque density gradient centrifugation and then cryopreserved in the vapor phase of liquid nitrogen. Purity and quantity of every magnetically sorted T cell population were checked by analytical flow cytometry. Each sorted fraction had its genomic DNA isolated and then quantified by UV absorbance on a Nanodrop 2000c.

TCR CDR3 regions were amplified from genomic DNA by multiplex PCR using the deep immunoSEQ assay. For each cell subset, the extracted genomic DNA was distributed evenly across all wells of several immunoSEQ 96-well plates, and each plate served as one replicate. Each replicate PCR for sorted subsets received around 200 ng genomic DNA, equal to roughly 33,000 T cell genomes. The purified libraries were quantified using a Qubit 3.0 fluorometer, sized with a Bioanalyzer 2100, and then quantified again using the KAPA Library Quantification kit. Every immunoSEQ 96-well plate was sequenced on a dedicated single-read 150-cycle Illumina NextSeq 550 flow cell. The original methods were these. Because only junctional sequences without quality scores were contained in the immunoSEQ output, filtering matching that applied to full-length reads could not be performed. Sequences were annotated with PyIR, a Python wrapper for IgBLAST v1.9, and V/J genes and CDR3 were assigned using IMGT germline references. Reads were filtered out if the reads had weak V/J assignments (E-value above 1e-6), no CDR3, stop codons, out-of-frame junctions, or ambiguous translated residues. V3J clonotypes were defined as sequences sharing an identical inferred V gene, J gene, and CDR3 amino acid sequence. The percentage overlap between two repertoires was calculated by dividing the number of shared unique clonotypes by the size of the smaller repertoire. Three approaches were used to assess repertoire richness: RTK rarefaction, the Chao1 estimator, and Recon v2.1 estimates of unobserved clonotypes. Generation probabilities for all TCRbeta clonotypes obtained by the gDNA method from a handful of donors were computed using OLGA. This immuneACCESS table, as held by TCRdb, lists in-frame sequences with V and J called but not all clones. Of the missing ones, under half trace to an unresolved V gene in checked studies; the others have no known cause. V and J calls and clone size are given by that table; D and trimming were obtained from the DNA. The sample profile shows hundreds of thousands of clones; roughly 95% of them were found once. The ten largest account for roughly 0.12% of the sample.

The specimen was naive CD8+ T cells sorted from blood. The cell subset or site label of this sample denotes: CD45RA+CCR7+. The sequence derives from a woman in her thirties in good health. The chain was built from TRBV11-2 and TRBJ2-3; 11 bases in the junction line up with TRBD2. The encoded CDR3 is CASSLGYPGLAAHDTQYF. The base sequence is TGTGCCAGCAGCTTAGGTTATCCGGGACTAGCGGCTCACGATACGCAGTATTTT.